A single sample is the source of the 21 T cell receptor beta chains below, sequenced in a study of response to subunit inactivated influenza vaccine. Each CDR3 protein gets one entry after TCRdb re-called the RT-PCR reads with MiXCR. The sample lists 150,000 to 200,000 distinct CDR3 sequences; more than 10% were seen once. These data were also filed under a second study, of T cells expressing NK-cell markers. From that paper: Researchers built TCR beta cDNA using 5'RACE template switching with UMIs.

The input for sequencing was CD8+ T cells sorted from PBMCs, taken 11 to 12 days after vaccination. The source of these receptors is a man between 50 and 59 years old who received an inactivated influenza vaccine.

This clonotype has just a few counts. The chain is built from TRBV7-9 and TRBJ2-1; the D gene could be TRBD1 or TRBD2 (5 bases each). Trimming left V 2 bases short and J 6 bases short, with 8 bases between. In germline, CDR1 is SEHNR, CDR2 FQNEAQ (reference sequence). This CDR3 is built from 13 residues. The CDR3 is CASSLSGTNEQFF. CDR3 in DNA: TGTGCCAGCAGCTTATCAGGGACCAATGAGCAGTTCTTC.

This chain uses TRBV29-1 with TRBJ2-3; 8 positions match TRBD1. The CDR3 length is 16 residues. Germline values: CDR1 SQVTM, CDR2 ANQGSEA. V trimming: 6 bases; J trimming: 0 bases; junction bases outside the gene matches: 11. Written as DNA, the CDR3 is TGCAGCGTGTACGACCCTCAGGGGGCGAGCACAGATACGCAGTATTTT. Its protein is CSVYDPQGASTDTQYF.

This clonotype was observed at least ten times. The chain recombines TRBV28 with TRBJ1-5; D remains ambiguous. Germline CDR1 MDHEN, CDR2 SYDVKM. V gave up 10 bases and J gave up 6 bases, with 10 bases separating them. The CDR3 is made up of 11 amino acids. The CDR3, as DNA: TGTGCCACCAAGTATGGTCAGCCCCAGCATTTT. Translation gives CATKYGQPQHF.

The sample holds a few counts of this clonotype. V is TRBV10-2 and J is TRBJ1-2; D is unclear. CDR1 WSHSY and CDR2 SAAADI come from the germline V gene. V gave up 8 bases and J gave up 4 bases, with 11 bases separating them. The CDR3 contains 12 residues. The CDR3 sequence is CASGGLAYGYTF. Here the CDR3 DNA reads TGCGCCAGCGGTGGGCTGGCCTATGGCTACACCTTC.

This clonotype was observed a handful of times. The CDR3 bases are TGTGCCAGCAGTTCGGGGGGCCACCACGAGCAGTACTTC. This gives the protein CASSSGGHHEQYF. The chain employs TRBV6-6 and TRBJ2-7; tentatively, D is TRBD2 (7 bases). Looked up from germline, CDR1 is MNHNY and CDR2 is SVGAGI (reference sequence). This CDR3 has 13 amino acids. Trimming took 4 bases from V and 5 from J, leaving 12 bases between them.

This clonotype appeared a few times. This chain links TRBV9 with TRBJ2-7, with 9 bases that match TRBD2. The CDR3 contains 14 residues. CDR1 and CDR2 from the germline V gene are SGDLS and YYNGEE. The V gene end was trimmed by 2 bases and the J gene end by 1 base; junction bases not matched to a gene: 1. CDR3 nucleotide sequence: TGTGCCAGCAGCGTGACTAGCGGTTCCTACGAGCAGTACTTC. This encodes CASSVTSGSYEQYF.

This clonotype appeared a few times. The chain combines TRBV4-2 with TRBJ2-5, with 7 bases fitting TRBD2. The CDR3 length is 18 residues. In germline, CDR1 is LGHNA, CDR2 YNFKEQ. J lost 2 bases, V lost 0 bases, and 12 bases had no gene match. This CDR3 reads CASSQEGRGGDFQETQYF. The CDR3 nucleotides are TGTGCCAGCAGCCAAGAGGGTAGGGGAGGGGACTTTCAAGAGACCCAGTACTTC.

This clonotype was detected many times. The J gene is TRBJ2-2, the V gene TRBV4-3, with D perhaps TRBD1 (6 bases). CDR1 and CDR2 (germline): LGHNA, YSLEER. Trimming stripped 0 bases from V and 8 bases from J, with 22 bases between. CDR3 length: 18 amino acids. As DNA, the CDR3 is TGCGCCAGCAGCCAAGAAATTTCAGGGACATCCGTCGGGGGGGAGCTGTTTTTT. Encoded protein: CASSQEISGTSVGGELFF.

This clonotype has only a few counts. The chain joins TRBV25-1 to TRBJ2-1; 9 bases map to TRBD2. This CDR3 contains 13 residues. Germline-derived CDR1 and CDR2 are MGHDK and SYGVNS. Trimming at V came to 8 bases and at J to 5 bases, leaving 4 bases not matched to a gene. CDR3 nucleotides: TGTGCCAGCTCTAGCGGGATAAACAATGAGCAGTTCTTC. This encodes CASSSGINNEQFF.

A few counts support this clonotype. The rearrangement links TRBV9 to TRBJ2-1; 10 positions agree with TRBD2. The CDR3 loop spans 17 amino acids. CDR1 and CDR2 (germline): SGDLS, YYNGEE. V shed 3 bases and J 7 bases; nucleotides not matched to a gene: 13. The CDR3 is CASSDAPSGRGGNEQFF. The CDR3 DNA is TGTGCCAGCAGCGATGCCCCTAGCGGGAGAGGGGGTAATGAGCAGTTCTTC.

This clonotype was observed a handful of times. This CDR3 reads CASSLQGAYYGYTF. The CDR3, as DNA: TGTGCCAGCAGCTTACAGGGGGCCTACTATGGCTACACCTTC. The rearrangement links TRBV7-9 to TRBJ1-2; TRBD1 matches 8 bases. Per the germline V gene, CDR1 is SEHNR and CDR2 is FQNEAQ (reference sequence). V dropped 2 bases and J dropped 3; count of bases not matched to a gene: 2. This CDR3 is 14 amino acids long.

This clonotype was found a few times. CDR3 residues: CASSLGQGNEQFF. CDR3 nucleotide sequence: TGTGCCAGCAGTTTGGGACAGGGCAATGAGCAGTTCTTC. This sequence joins TRBV27 and TRBJ2-1; TRBD1 agrees at 9 bases. CDR3 length: 13 residues. CDR1 and CDR2 from the germline V gene are MNHEY and SMNVEV (reference sequence). V gave up 3 bases and J gave up 6 bases; unmatched junction bases: 0.

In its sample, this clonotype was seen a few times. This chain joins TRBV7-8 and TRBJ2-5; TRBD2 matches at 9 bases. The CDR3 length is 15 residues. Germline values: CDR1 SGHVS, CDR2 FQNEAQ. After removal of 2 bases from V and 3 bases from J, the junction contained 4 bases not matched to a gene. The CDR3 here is CASSLLAGGKETQYF. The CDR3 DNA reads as TGTGCCAGCAGCTTACTGGCGGGAGGGAAAGAGACCCAGTACTTC.

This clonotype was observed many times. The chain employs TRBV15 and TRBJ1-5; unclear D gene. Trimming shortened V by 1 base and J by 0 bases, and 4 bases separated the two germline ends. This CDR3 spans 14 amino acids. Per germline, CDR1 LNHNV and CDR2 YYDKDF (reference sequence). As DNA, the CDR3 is TGTGCCACCAGCAGAGGGGGTAGCAATCAGCCCCAGCATTTT. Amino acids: CATSRGGSNQPQHF.

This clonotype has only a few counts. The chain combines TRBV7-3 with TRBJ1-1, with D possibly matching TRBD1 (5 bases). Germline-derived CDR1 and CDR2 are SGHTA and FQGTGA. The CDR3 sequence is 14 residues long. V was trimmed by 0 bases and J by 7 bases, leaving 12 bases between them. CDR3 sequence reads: CASSLTGGPVEAFF. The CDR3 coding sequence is TGTGCCAGCAGCTTAACGGGGGGACCGGTTGAAGCTTTCTTT.

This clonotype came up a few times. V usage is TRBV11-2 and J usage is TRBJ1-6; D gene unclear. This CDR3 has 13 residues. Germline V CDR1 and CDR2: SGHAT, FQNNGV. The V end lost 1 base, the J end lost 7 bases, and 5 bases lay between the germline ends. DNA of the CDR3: TGTGCCAGCAGCTTAGGGTCGAATTCACCCCTCCACTTT. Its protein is CASSLGSNSPLHF.

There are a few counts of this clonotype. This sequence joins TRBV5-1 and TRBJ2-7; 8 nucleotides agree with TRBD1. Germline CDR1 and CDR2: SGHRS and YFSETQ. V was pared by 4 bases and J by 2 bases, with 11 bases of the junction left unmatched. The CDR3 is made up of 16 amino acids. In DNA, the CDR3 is TGCGCCAGCAGCCCAAGAAGACAGGGGCCTACCTACGAGCAGTACTTC. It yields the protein CASSPRRQGPTYEQYF.

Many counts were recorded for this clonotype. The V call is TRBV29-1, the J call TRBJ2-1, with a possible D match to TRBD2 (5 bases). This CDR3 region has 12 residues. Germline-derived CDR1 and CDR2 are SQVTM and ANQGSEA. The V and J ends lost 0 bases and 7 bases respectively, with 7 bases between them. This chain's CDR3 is CSVEDSGNEQFF. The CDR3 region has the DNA TGCAGCGTTGAAGATTCGGGGAATGAGCAGTTCTTC.

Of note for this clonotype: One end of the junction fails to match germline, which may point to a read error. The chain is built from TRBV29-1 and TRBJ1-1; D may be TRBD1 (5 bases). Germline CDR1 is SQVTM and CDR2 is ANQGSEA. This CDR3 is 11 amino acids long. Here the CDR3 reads CSVDLGVEASF. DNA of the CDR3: TGCAGCGTTGACCTGGGGGTTGAAGCTTCCTTT.

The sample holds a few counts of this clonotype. The CDR3 region has the DNA TGTGCCAGCAGCTTGTATGGGACTAGCGGGGGCAAAGAGACCCAGTACTTC. Translation: CASSLYGTSGGKETQYF. This sequence joins TRBV7-9 and TRBJ2-5, with TRBD2 matching 14 bases. V was pared by 3 bases and J by 3 bases, with 6 bases of the junction left unmatched. The CDR3 loop spans 17 amino acids. Germline assignment: CDR1 SEHNR and CDR2 FQNEAQ (reference sequence).

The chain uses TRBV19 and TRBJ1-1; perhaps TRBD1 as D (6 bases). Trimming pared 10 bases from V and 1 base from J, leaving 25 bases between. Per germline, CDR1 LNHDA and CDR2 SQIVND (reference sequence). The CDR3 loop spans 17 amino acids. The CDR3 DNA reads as TGTGCCACTCTGATACAGGGAAGGGGTCGGGGGAACACTGAAGCTTTCTTT. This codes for CATLIQGRGRGNTEAFF. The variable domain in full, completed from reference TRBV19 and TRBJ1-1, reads DGGITQSPKYLFRKEGQNVTLSCEQNLNHDAMYWYRQDPGQGLRLIYYSQIVNDFQKGDIAEGYSVSREKKESFPLTVTSAQKNPTAFYLCATLIQGRGRGNTEAFFGQGTRLTVV.